This passage covers 16 T cell receptor beta chains from one sample sequenced in a study of T cell responses to AZD1222 COVID-19 vaccine. Clones were sequenced by immunoSEQ multiplex PCR, and TCRdb holds only the in-frame ones, with some missing. The sample consists of some 87,000 clones, about 90% of them appearing once. This material consisted of peripheral blood, taken on day 0 of MenACWY control vaccination. These receptors were collected from an adult in good health.

This chain links TRBV7-2 with TRBJ2-5; 8 bases are shared with TRBD2. The germline CDR1 and CDR2 sequences are SGHTA and FQGNSA. CDR3 size: 15 residues. V lost 3 bases, J lost 1 base, and 4 bases stayed unmatched. CDR3 loop: CASSFTGTSQETQYF. In DNA, the CDR3 is TGTGCCAGCAGCTTCACCGGGACTAGCCAAGAGACCCAGTACTTC.

CDR3: CASTKRRHQTEAFF. The CDR3 DNA reads as TGTGCCAGCACCAAAAGGCGACATCAGACTGAAGCTTTCTTT. The rearrangement links TRBV6-8 to TRBJ1-1; D not certain. Germline-derived CDR1 and CDR2 are MNHGY and SAAAGT. The CDR3 sequence is 14 residues long. The ends were cut back, 7 bases at V and 5 bases at J, with 17 bases in the middle.

The V and J genes are TRBV28 and TRBJ2-7, with a tentative D call TRBD1 (6 bases). The CDR3 totals 13 residues. Germline V CDR1 and CDR2: MDHEN, SYDVKM. Trimming took 6 bases from V and 2 from J, leaving 11 bases between them. The CDR3, as DNA: TGTGCCAGCAGCGTGACAGGCGCCTACGAGCAGTACTTC. Amino acid sequence: CASSVTGAYEQYF.

The chain is built from TRBV16 and TRBJ1-4; no clear D. CDR1 is KGHSY and CDR2 is FQNENV in the germline V gene. The CDR3 loop spans 16 amino acids. Trimming took 4 bases from V and 5 from J, leaving 17 bases between them. CDR3 loop: CASSPPWQYGNEKLFF. CDR3 sequence (DNA): TGTGCCAGCAGCCCTCCCTGGCAGTACGGAAATGAAAAACTGTTTTTT.

This sequence joins TRBV24-1 and TRBJ2-5; 13 nucleotides agree with TRBD2. V was clipped by 10 bases and J by 5 bases; unmatched bases: 6. This CDR3 region has 14 residues. The germline gives CDR1 KGHDR, CDR2 SFDVKD. The CDR3 coding sequence is TGTGCCACTGGGACTAGCGGGACGGGGGAGACCCAGTACTTC. As protein: CATGTSGTGETQYF.

This clone has just one count. This chain joins TRBV18 and TRBJ2-6; D is unclear. Between the trimmed V and J ends, which lost 0 bases and 1 base, there was a span of 1 base. This CDR3 has 14 residues. Germline V CDR1 and CDR2: KGHSH, LQKENI. The CDR3 reads CASSPPSGANVLTF. The CDR3 DNA follows: TGTGCCAGCTCACCACCTTCTGGGGCCAACGTCCTGACTTTC. Using reference TRBV18 and TRBJ2-6 for the parts outside the CDR3, the full variable domain is NAGVMQNPRHLVRRRGQEARLRCSPMKGHSHVYWYRQLPEEGLKFMVYLQKENIIDESGMPKERFSAEFPKEGPSILRIQQVVRGDSAAYFCASSPPSGANVLTFGAGSRLTVL.

This clone was seen a handful of times. The chain recombines TRBV5-4 with TRBJ1-1; 7 bases are a match to TRBD1. J gave up 5 bases and V 2 bases, and 6 bases lay outside the gene matches. Germline-derived CDR1 and CDR2 are SGHNT and YYREEE (reference sequence). This CDR3 is 14 amino acids long. CDR3 in amino acids: CASSLDREGTEAFF. In DNA, the CDR3 is TGTGCCAGCAGCTTAGACAGGGAGGGGACTGAAGCTTTCTTT.

The chain joins TRBV5-1 to TRBJ2-5, with D possibly being TRBD1 (6 bases). CDR3 size: 14 residues. CDR1 is SGHRS and CDR2 is YFSETQ in the germline V gene. Trimming shortened V by 4 bases and J by 1 base, and 11 bases separated the two germline ends. The CDR3 bases are TGCGCCAGCAGCCCCGGGACATTCCAAGAGACCCAGTACTTC. Its protein product is CASSPGTFQETQYF. The whole variable domain, filled in from reference TRBV5-1 and TRBJ2-5, reads KAGVTQTPRYLIKTRGQQVTLSCSPISGHRSVSWYQQTPGQGLQFLFEYFSETQRNKGNFPGRFSGRQFSNSRSEMNVSTLELGDSALYLCASSPGTFQETQYFGPGTRLLVL.

This clone was observed once. This rearrangement joins TRBV19 to TRBJ1-5; D is unclear. Germline V gives CDR1 LNHDA, CDR2 SQIVND (reference sequence). CDR3 length: 12 amino acids. The ends were cut back, 0 bases at V and 6 bases at J, with 3 bases in the middle. CDR3 sequence: CASSIEGQPQHF. Written as DNA, the CDR3 is TGTGCCAGTAGTATAGAAGGTCAGCCCCAGCATTTT.

The chain recombines TRBV9 with TRBJ2-7; TRBD1 agrees at 9 bases. CDR3 length: 15 amino acids. V shed 4 bases and J 4 bases; nucleotides not matched to a gene: 9. Germline V CDR1 and CDR2: SGDLS, YYNGEE. The CDR3 sequence is CASSPTWGTGYEQYF. The CDR3 region has the DNA TGTGCCAGCAGCCCCACTTGGGGGACAGGGTACGAGCAGTACTTC. Full variable domain (missing parts from reference TRBV9 and TRBJ2-7): DSGVTQTPKHLITATGQRVTLRCSPRSGDLSVYWYQQSLDQGLQFLIQYYNGEERAKGNILERFSAQQFPDLHSELNLSSLELGDSALYFCASSPTWGTGYEQYFGPGTRLTVT.

The CDR3 sequence: CASSLDSTGVDTGELFF. CDR3 coding DNA: TGCGCCAGCAGCTTGGATTCGACAGGGGTGGACACCGGGGAGCTGTTTTTT. The chain employs TRBV5-1 and TRBJ2-2, with 8 nucleotides matching TRBD1. The CDR3 spans 17 residues. The ends lost 0 bases at V and 3 bases at J; junction bases unmatched: 7. Germline CDR1 and CDR2: SGHRS and YFSETQ.

DNA for the CDR3: TGTGCCAGCAGCCAAGACAGGTACGAGCAGTACTTC. Translation gives CASSQDRYEQYF. The chain combines TRBV16 with TRBJ2-7; possibly TRBD1 for D (6 bases). The V gene lost 2 bases and the J gene lost 4 bases, with 6 bases spanning the gap. CDR3 length: 12 residues. Germline CDR1 KGHSY, CDR2 FQNENV.

The rearrangement joins TRBV28 to TRBJ2-5; a weak D match, TRBD2 (6 bases). The germline V gene encodes CDR1 MDHEN and CDR2 SYDVKM. The ends were cut back, 8 bases at V and 4 bases at J, with 11 bases in the middle. This CDR3 is built from 12 residues. CDR3 DNA sequence: TGTGCCAGCGGGGAGGTGGGAGAGACCCAGTACTTC. Residues: CASGEVGETQYF. Full variable domain (missing parts from reference TRBV28 and TRBJ2-5): DVKVTQSSRYLVKRTGEKVFLECVQDMDHENMFWYRQDPGLGLRLIYFSYDVKMKEKGDIPEGYSVSREKKERFSLILESASTNQTSMYLCASGEVGETQYFGPGTRLLVL.

This chain joins TRBV28 and TRBJ1-2; 9 bases fit TRBD1. The V gene end was trimmed by 4 bases and the J gene end by 4 bases; junction bases not matched to a gene: 7. CDR1 is MDHEN, CDR2 SYDVKM, per germline. CDR3 length: 15 residues. CDR3 loop: CASSSGPGQGYGYTF. For the CDR3, the DNA is TGTGCCAGCAGTTCAGGACCGGGACAGGGCTATGGCTACACCTTC.

The V gene is TRBV11-2, the J gene TRBJ2-3; D is undetermined. V was trimmed by 5 bases and J by 0 bases, leaving 12 bases between them. CDR1 and CDR2 (germline): SGHAT, FQNNGV. The CDR3 length is 15 residues. This CDR3 reads CASSRSGASTDTQYF. As DNA, the CDR3 is TGTGCCAGCAGCCGATCAGGAGCTAGCACAGATACGCAGTATTTT.

The CDR3, as DNA: TGTGCCAGCAGAACCGGGAATTACGACGAAGCTTTCTTT. Translated: CASRTGNYDEAFF. V usage is TRBV6-5 and J usage is TRBJ1-1; D call uncertain. The CDR3 extends over 13 amino acids. Germline loops: CDR1 MNHEY, CDR2 SVGAGI. Trimming pared 6 bases from V and 8 bases from J, leaving 16 bases between.